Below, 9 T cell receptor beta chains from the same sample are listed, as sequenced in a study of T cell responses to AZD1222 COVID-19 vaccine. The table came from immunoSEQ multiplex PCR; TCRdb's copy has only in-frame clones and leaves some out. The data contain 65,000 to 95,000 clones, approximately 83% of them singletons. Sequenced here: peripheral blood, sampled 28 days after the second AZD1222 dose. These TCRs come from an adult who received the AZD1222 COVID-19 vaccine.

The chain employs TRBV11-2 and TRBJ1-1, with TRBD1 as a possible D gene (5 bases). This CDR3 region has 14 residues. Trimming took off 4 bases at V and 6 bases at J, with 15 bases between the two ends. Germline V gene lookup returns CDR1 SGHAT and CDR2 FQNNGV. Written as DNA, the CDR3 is TGTGCCAGCAGCTGGGTGGGGGGGTCCTCTGAAGCTTTCTTT. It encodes CASSWVGGSSEAFF.

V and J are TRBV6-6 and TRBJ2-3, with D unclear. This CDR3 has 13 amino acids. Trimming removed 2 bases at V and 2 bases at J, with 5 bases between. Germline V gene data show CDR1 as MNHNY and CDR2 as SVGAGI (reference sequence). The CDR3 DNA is TGTGCCAGCAGTTACCGACCCACAGATACGCAGTATTTT. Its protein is CASSYRPTDTQYF.

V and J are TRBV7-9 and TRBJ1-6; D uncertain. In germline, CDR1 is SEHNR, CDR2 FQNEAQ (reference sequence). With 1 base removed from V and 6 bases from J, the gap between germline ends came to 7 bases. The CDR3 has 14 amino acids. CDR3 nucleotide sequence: TGTGCCAGCAGCTTAGTTGGCGGTAATTCACCCCTCCACTTT. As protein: CASSLVGGNSPLHF.

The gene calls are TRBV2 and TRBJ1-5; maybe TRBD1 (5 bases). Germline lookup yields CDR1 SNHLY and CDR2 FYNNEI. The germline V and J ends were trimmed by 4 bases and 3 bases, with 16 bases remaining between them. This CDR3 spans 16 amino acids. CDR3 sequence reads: CASSGREVGFNQPQHF. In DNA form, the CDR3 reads TGTGCCAGCAGTGGCAGGGAAGTGGGATTCAATCAGCCCCAGCATTTT.

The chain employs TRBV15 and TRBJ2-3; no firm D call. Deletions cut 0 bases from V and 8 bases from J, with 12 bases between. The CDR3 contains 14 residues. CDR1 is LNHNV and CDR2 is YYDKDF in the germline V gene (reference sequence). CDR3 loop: CATSRDMAFSTQYF. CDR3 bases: TGTGCCACCAGCAGAGATATGGCCTTTAGTACGCAGTATTTT.

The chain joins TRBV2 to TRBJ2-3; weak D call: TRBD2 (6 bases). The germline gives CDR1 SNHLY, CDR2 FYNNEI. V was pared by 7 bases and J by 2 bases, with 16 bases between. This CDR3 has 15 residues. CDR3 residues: CASIPGLSFTDTQYF. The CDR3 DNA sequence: TGTGCCAGCATTCCGGGACTTTCTTTCACAGATACGCAGTATTTT.

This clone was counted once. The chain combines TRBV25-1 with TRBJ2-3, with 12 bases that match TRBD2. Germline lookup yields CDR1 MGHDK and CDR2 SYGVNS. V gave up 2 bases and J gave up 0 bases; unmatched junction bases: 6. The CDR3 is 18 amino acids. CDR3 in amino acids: CASSEGLAGTLSTDTQYF. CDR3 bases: TGTGCCAGCAGTGAAGGACTAGCGGGGACCCTAAGCACAGATACGCAGTATTTT.

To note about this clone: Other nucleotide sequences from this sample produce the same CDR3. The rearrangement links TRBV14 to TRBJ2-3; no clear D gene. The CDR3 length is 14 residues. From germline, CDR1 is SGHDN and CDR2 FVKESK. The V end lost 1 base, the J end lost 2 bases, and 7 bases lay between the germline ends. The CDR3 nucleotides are TGTGCCAGCAGCCAAGTCCGCAACACAGATACGCAGTATTTT. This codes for CASSQVRNTDTQYF.

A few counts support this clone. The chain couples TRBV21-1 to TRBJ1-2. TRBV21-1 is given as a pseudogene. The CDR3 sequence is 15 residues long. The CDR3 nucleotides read TGTGCCAGCAGCCACAACCAAGGCCCCGTCTATGGCTACACCTTC. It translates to CASSHNQGPVYGYTF.